Listed here is a single T cell receptor (beta chain). The data are from a study of blood T cell repertoires in COVID-19. In the study overall: Some COVID-19 samples were acute and others convalescent; all came from the United States, Italy and Spain.

This CDR3 is built from 14 residues. V lost 6 bases and J lost 7; bases outside the gene matches: 4. CDR1 is LGHDT and CDR2 is YNNKEL in the germline V gene (reference sequence). Profiling relied on immunoSEQ multiplex PCR, and the TCRdb table lists in-frame clones only, not all of them. Of roughly 140,000 clones listed, approximately 81% are singletons. Material: peripheral blood. The V and J genes are TRBV3-1 (or the pseudogene TRBV3-2) and TRBJ1-4, with TRBD1 matching over 11 bases. The TCR was taken from a human donor in a cohort sampled during active COVID-19. The CDR3 sequence is CASRSGTGGEKLFF. CDR3 sequence (DNA): TGTGCCAGCAGGTCCGGGACAGGGGGTGAAAAACTGTTTTTT.